The 21 T cell receptor beta chains given below trace back to one sample, sequenced in a study of patients and donors after allogeneic stem cell transplantation. Each CDR3 protein gets one entry after TCRdb re-called the RT-PCR reads with MiXCR. The data contain roughly 230,000 distinct CDR3 sequences, approximately 14% of them singletons. The sequencing sample was made of blood, either unsorted or a sorted T cell fraction (not recorded which). These receptors came from a human donor who was either an allogeneic HSCT recipient or a stem cell or donor lymphocyte infusion donor (not recorded which). It is not recorded whose cells these are; they may come from a transplant donor.

CDR3 in DNA: TGCAGTGCGCAGGGGACTAGCAGCCCGCTAGATACGCAGTATTTT. Residues: CSAQGTSSPLDTQYF. This chain links TRBV20-1 with TRBJ2-3; 9 positions agree with TRBD2. The germline V gene encodes CDR1 DFQATT and CDR2 SNEGSKA (reference sequence). The CDR3 totals 15 residues. J gave up 5 bases and V 6 bases, and 12 bases lay outside the gene matches.

The rearrangement joins TRBV6-5 to TRBJ1-2; D not certain. Germline values: CDR1 MNHEY, CDR2 SVGAGI. The CDR3 has 12 residues. V gave up 9 bases and J gave up 5 bases, with 13 bases separating them. The CDR3 protein is CASSRTAYGYTF. In nucleotides, the CDR3 is TGTGCCAGTTCTAGGACGGCGTATGGCTACACCTTC.

This clonotype was observed a handful of times. V and J are TRBV20-1 and TRBJ1-1, with D perhaps TRBD1 (5 bases). The germline V gene has CDR1 DFQATT and CDR2 SNEGSKA (reference sequence). This CDR3 contains 12 residues. V lost 1 base to trimming and J lost 5 bases, with 8 bases between them. CDR3 protein: CSARVRATEAFF. CDR3 nucleotides: TGCAGTGCTAGAGTCAGGGCGACTGAAGCTTTCTTT.

This chain links TRBV20-1 with TRBJ2-2; 7 bases match TRBD1. The CDR3 totals 13 residues. From germline, CDR1 is DFQATT and CDR2 SNEGSKA (reference sequence). Trimming took 0 bases from V and 10 from J; bases not matched to a gene: 5. The CDR3 here is CSARDDRAKELFF. CDR3 nucleotide sequence: TGCAGTGCTAGAGACGACAGGGCGAAGGAGCTGTTTTTT.

This clonotype turned up a few times. The chain recombines TRBV6-2 or TRBV6-3 with TRBJ1-1; D uncertain. This CDR3 is built from 14 residues. Germline V lookup: CDR1 MNHEY, CDR2 SVGEGT. V shed 4 bases and J shed 4 bases, with 13 bases lying between them. The CDR3 sequence is CASSLGSRSTEAFF. The CDR3 nucleotides read TGTGCCAGCAGTTTGGGTTCTCGGTCCACTGAAGCTTTCTTT.

At least ten counts were recorded for this clonotype. The chain has TRBV30 and TRBJ2-7; D remains ambiguous. The germline V gene encodes CDR1 GTSNPN and CDR2 SVGIG (reference sequence). Deletions cut 0 bases from V and 4 bases from J, with 13 bases between. There are 14 residues in the CDR3. In DNA, the CDR3 is TGTGCCTGGAGTGTATTTCCCCGTAAGTACGAGCAGTACTTC. Amino acid sequence: CAWSVFPRKYEQYF. Together with reference TRBV30 and TRBJ2-7, the CDR3 gives the full variable domain: SQTIHQWPATLVQPVGSPLSLECTVEGTSNPNLYWYRQAAGRGLQLLFYSVGIGQISSEVPQNLSASRPQDRQFILSSKKLLLSDSGFYLCAWSVFPRKYEQYFGPGTRLTVT.

This clonotype was counted only a few times. V gene TRBV6-5 combines with J gene TRBJ2-1; 9 nucleotides align to TRBD2. Germline V CDR1 and CDR2: MNHEY, SVGAGI. Losses at the gene ends were 1 base for V and 7 bases for J; bases not matched to a gene: 8. This CDR3 spans 16 amino acids. The CDR3 is CASSYWGRGGRNEQFF. The CDR3 region has the DNA TGTGCCAGCAGTTACTGGGGGCGGGGGGGCCGGAATGAGCAGTTCTTC.

The gene calls are TRBV20-1 and TRBJ1-6, with D tentatively TRBD1 (5 bases). Germline V gene lookup returns CDR1 DFQATT and CDR2 SNEGSKA (reference sequence). Deletions cut 5 bases from V and 11 bases from J, with 28 bases between. CDR3 length: 17 residues. The CDR3 bases are TGCAGTGCTTTCCCGGGGGGACTTTGGAATAACGCGGCACCCCTCCACTTT. Amino acids: CSAFPGGLWNNAAPLHF.

There are many counts of this clonotype. The V and J genes are TRBV12-3 or TRBV12-4 and TRBJ1-1, with 8 bases fitting TRBD1. This CDR3 contains 13 residues. The ends lost 6 bases at V and 5 bases at J; junction bases unmatched: 5. The CDR3, as DNA: TGTGCCAGCAGATCACAGGGGGGAACTGAAGCTTTCTTT. This codes for CASRSQGGTEAFF.

A few counts support this clonotype. The CDR3 loop is CASSYSGTAGNTIYF. The CDR3 coding sequence is TGTGCCAGCAGTTACTCTGGCACGGCTGGAAACACCATATATTTT. The V call is TRBV6-5, the J call TRBJ1-3; D call uncertain. Germline V gene data show CDR1 as MNHEY and CDR2 as SVGAGI. V was cut by 0 bases and J by 2 bases, with 8 bases left in between. This CDR3 contains 15 residues.

This clonotype was recorded at least ten times. The chain joins TRBV20-1 to TRBJ1-1, with D possibly matching TRBD1 (5 bases). The CDR3 extends over 13 amino acids. Trimming removed 3 bases from V and 5 bases from J, with 13 bases in between. Germline CDR1 DFQATT, CDR2 SNEGSKA (reference sequence). CDR3 coding DNA: TGCAGTGCTAGGAGGCAGGGAGGGACTGAAGCTTTCTTT. It yields the protein CSARRQGGTEAFF.

The chain uses TRBV5-1 and TRBJ2-7; 9 nucleotides match TRBD1. J gave up 3 bases and V 5 bases, and 6 bases lay outside the gene matches. CDR3 length: 14 residues. Germline V gene data show CDR1 as SGHRS and CDR2 as YFSETQ. CDR3 residues: CASSYGQGIYEQYF. CDR3 nucleotide sequence: TGCGCCAGCAGTTACGGACAGGGGATCTACGAGCAGTACTTC.

The chain links TRBV12-1 to TRBJ1-1. TRBV12-1 is an annotated pseudogene. This CDR3 contains 15 residues. CDR3 sequence (DNA): TGTGCCAGCAGCTTTGGACGGTTCATGAACACTGAAGCTTTCTTT. This sequence encodes CASSFGRFMNTEAFF.

CDR3 nucleotides: TGTGCCAGCAGCCAAGGGGGACAGGCGAACTATGGCTACACCTTC. Amino acid sequence: CASSQGGQANYGYTF. The chain joins TRBV4-2 to TRBJ1-2; TRBD1 matches 8 bases. CDR3 length: 15 amino acids. CDR1 is LGHNA, CDR2 YNFKEQ, per germline. V lost 1 base and J lost 2; bases outside the gene matches: 3.

This clonotype turned up a few times. The CDR3 loop is CASSYSAAPKAFF. The CDR3, as DNA: TGTGCCAGCAGTTACTCGGCGGCGCCGAAAGCTTTCTTT. The V call is TRBV6-5, the J call TRBJ1-1; D unresolved. There are 13 residues in the CDR3. Trimming pared 0 bases from V and 9 bases from J, leaving 11 bases between. CDR1 and CDR2 from the germline V gene are MNHEY and SVGAGI.

This clonotype was found a few times. The chain employs TRBV6-6 and TRBJ2-4; 7 positions match TRBD1. Germline V CDR1 and CDR2: MNHNY, SVGAGI (reference sequence). V shed 2 bases and J 7 bases; nucleotides not matched to a gene: 2. CDR3 length: 13 residues. This CDR3 is CASSYVRGNIQYF. The CDR3 region has the DNA TGTGCCAGCAGTTACGTCAGGGGGAACATTCAGTACTTC.

The gene calls are TRBV5-1 and TRBJ2-1, with 16 bases identical to TRBD2. Trimming cost V 7 bases and J 1 base; bases outside gene matches: 5. The V gene's germline CDR1 is SGHRS and CDR2 YFSETQ. The CDR3 contains 17 residues. CDR3 in amino acids: CASSGLAGGSSYNEQFF. For the CDR3, the DNA is TGCGCCAGCTCGGGACTAGCGGGAGGGTCTTCCTACAATGAGCAGTTCTTC.

This chain uses TRBV20-1 with TRBJ1-2, with D possibly TRBD1 on 5 matching bases. Germline-derived CDR1 and CDR2 are DFQATT and SNEGSKA (reference sequence). V was shortened by 0 bases and J by 2 bases, with 22 bases between the two germline ends. This CDR3 region has 18 residues. In nucleotides, the CDR3 is TGCAGTGCTAGAGATTGGGAGGCAGGGCGAGTTTCGAACTATGGCTACACCTTC. Translation gives CSARDWEAGRVSNYGYTF.

This rearrangement joins TRBV19 to TRBJ2-1; 9 bases match TRBD2. The CDR3 has 16 residues. J gave up 1 base and V 3 bases, and 4 bases lay outside the gene matches. Germline V gives CDR1 LNHDA, CDR2 SQIVND (reference sequence). The CDR3 loop reads CASSIFAGGSYNEQFF. The DNA for the CDR3 is TGTGCCAGTAGTATCTTCGCGGGAGGGTCCTACAATGAGCAGTTCTTC. The full variable domain, with the rest looked up from reference TRBV19 and TRBJ2-1, is DGGITQSPKYLFRKEGQNVTLSCEQNLNHDAMYWYRQDPGQGLRLIYYSQIVNDFQKGDIAEGYSVSREKKESFPLTVTSAQKNPTAFYLCASSIFAGGSYNEQFFGPGTRLTVL.

The chain is built from TRBV18 and TRBJ1-2; possible D gene TRBD1, 5 bases. V was trimmed by 7 bases and J by 8 bases, leaving 23 bases between them. Per the germline V gene, CDR1 is KGHSH and CDR2 is LQKENI. There are 15 residues in the CDR3. The CDR3 DNA is TGTGCCAGCTGGGATTGGAACCTCCAGGGTAACGGCTACACCTTC. Translating gives CASWDWNLQGNGYTF.

The chain carries TRBV7-8 and TRBJ1-6; weak D call: TRBD1 (5 bases). Trimming shortened V by 1 base and J by 0 bases, and 13 bases separated the two germline ends. The CDR3 totals 18 residues. Germline V gene lookup returns CDR1 SGHVS and CDR2 FQNEAQ. This CDR3 is CASSLVESGSSYNSPLHF. CDR3 in DNA: TGTGCCAGCAGCTTAGTGGAGTCAGGGAGCTCCTATAATTCACCCCTCCACTTT.